The 26 T cell receptor beta chains listed next were all sequenced from one sample in a study of metastatic and nonmetastatic thyroid tumors. Ahead of thyroid surgery, no patient had received treatment of any kind. TCRdb re-called clones via MiXCR from the PCR reads. The sample includes 17,000 or so clones, around a quarter of them seen just once. The sample taken for sequencing was adjacent normal tissue. The receptors originated from a female donor with papillary thyroid cancer or a benign thyroid nodule (not recorded which). Some clones in this sample may be carry-over from other donors' samples.

In this sample, this clone turned up many times. Just one base apart from a much larger clone, this may be a read error. This sequence joins TRBV20-1 and TRBJ1-6; weak D call: TRBD1 (6 bases). Per the germline V gene, CDR1 is DFQATT and CDR2 is SNEGSKA (reference sequence). The CDR3 consists of 16 residues. The CDR3 protein is CSAPGNGGAHNPPLHF. The CDR3 DNA reads as TGCAGTGCTCCCGGGAATGGGGGCGCTCATAATCCACCCCTCCACTTT.

This clone was observed at least ten times. This same CDR3 is encoded by further DNA sequences in the sample. The chain links TRBV5-1 to TRBJ1-5; D call uncertain. CDR1 is SGHRS, CDR2 YFSETQ, per germline. The germline V and J ends were trimmed by 1 base and 7 bases, with 9 bases remaining between them. The CDR3 has 13 amino acids. The chain's CDR3 is CASSLSGDQPQHF. CDR3 nucleotides: TGCGCCAGCAGCTTGTCGGGAGACCAGCCCCAGCATTTT.

V is TRBV11-2 and J is TRBJ2-1; 11 bases are shared with TRBD2. The germline gives CDR1 SGHAT, CDR2 FQNNGV. V lost 5 bases to trimming and J lost 4 bases; unmatched junction nucleotides: 7. The CDR3 has 16 residues. The CDR3 protein is CASSRWGLADYNEQFF. The CDR3 DNA reads as TGTGCCAGCAGCAGATGGGGACTAGCGGATTACAATGAGCAGTTCTTC.

The chain combines TRBV5-4 with TRBJ1-2, with a tentative D call TRBD1 (5 bases). V was clipped by 5 bases and J by 3 bases, with 14 bases between them. Per the germline V gene, CDR1 is SGHNT and CDR2 is YYREEE (reference sequence). This CDR3 has 14 residues. In DNA form, the CDR3 reads TGTGCCAGCAGTTCACTCGGGGCTGACTATGGCTACACCTTC. Translating gives CASSSLGADYGYTF.

This clone is medium-sized within its sample. This chain links TRBV12-3 or TRBV12-4 with TRBJ2-3; the D is unclear. V was shortened by 0 bases and J by 1 base, with 2 bases between the two germline ends. This CDR3 is built from 13 residues. The CDR3 reads CASSLAGTDTQYF. DNA for the CDR3: TGTGCCAGCAGTTTAGCCGGCACAGATACGCAGTATTTT.

A word on this clone: Possible read error: a much larger clone is one base away. This sequence joins TRBV6-2 or TRBV6-3 and TRBJ2-7; either TRBD1 or TRBD2 may fit D (5 bases each). Germline lookup yields CDR1 MNHEY and CDR2 SVGEGT. The CDR3 consists of 16 residues. Trimming removed 0 bases from V and 3 bases from J, with 15 bases in between. The CDR3 nucleotides read TGTGCCAGCAGTTACTCGATGTGGGACGGGGACTACGAGCAGTACTTC. It encodes CASSYSMWDGDYEQYF.

The rearrangement uses TRBV30 and TRBJ2-5; D ambiguous. Trimming took 2 bases from V and 0 from J, leaving 10 bases between them. Germline V gene sequence: CDR1 GTSNPN, CDR2 SVGIG (reference sequence). CDR3 length: 14 residues. The CDR3 reads CAWSSGSYQETQYF. CDR3 nucleotide sequence: TGTGCCTGGAGTTCCGGTTCGTACCAAGAGACCCAGTACTTC. The full variable domain, its missing parts supplied by reference TRBV30 and TRBJ2-5, is SQTIHQWPATLVQPVGSPLSLECTVEGTSNPNLYWYRQAAGRGLQLLFYSVGIGQISSEVPQNLSASRPQDRQFILSSKKLLLSDSGFYLCAWSSGSYQETQYFGPGTRLLVL.

The chain carries TRBV20-1 and TRBJ2-7; 11 bases map to TRBD2. The CDR3 contains 13 residues. J was trimmed by 4 bases and V by 5 bases; bases with no gene match: 4. Germline V gives CDR1 DFQATT, CDR2 SNEGSKA (reference sequence). The CDR3 region has the DNA TGCAGTGCTGCTGGGACTAGCGGTTACGAGCAGTACTTC. Its protein is CSAAGTSGYEQYF.

This rearrangement joins TRBV5-1 to TRBJ2-7, with TRBD1 identical over 9 bases. The V segment lost 5 bases and the J segment 5 bases; nucleotides outside the gene matches: 5. CDR1 is SGHRS and CDR2 is YFSETQ in the germline V gene. This CDR3 region has 13 residues. The CDR3 sequence: CASSTGGADEQYF. The CDR3 DNA is TGCGCCAGCAGTACAGGGGGCGCGGACGAGCAGTACTTC.

This clone appeared a few times. This chain links TRBV12-3 or TRBV12-4 with TRBJ2-1; 8 bases match TRBD2. Losses at the gene ends were 2 bases for V and 13 bases for J; bases not matched to a gene: 1. This CDR3 comprises 11 residues. DNA for the CDR3: TGTGCCAGCAGTTTACGGGGGGGACAGTTCTTC. This codes for CASSLRGGQFF.

This clone was detected ten times or more. V usage is TRBV6-1 and J usage is TRBJ2-1, with 8 bases fitting TRBD2. The CDR3 consists of 15 residues. Trimming at V came to 0 bases and at J to 6 bases, leaving 4 bases not matched to a gene. The germline V gene has CDR1 MNHNS and CDR2 SASEGT. The CDR3 protein is CASSEASGAFNEQFF. The CDR3 nucleotides are TGTGCCAGCAGTGAAGCTAGCGGGGCCTTCAATGAGCAGTTCTTC.

The rearrangement links TRBV11-1 to TRBJ1-1; perhaps TRBD1 as D (5 bases). This CDR3 contains 16 residues. Trimming removed 2 bases from V and 1 base from J, with 14 bases in between. Germline CDR1 and CDR2: SGHAT and FQDESV (reference sequence). The CDR3 loop is CASSLIGDRWNTEAFF. For the CDR3, the DNA is TGTGCCAGCAGCTTAATTGGGGACCGATGGAACACTGAAGCTTTCTTT.

The chain joins TRBV5-1 to TRBJ2-1; D is possibly TRBD1 (5 bases). CDR1 is SGHRS, CDR2 YFSETQ, per germline. The CDR3 loop spans 14 amino acids. V was trimmed by 6 bases and J by 1 base, leaving 11 bases between them. CDR3 loop: CASKGQLSYNEQFF. CDR3 nucleotide sequence: TGCGCCAGCAAGGGGCAGCTTTCCTACAATGAGCAGTTCTTC.

The sample holds a few counts of this clone. The J gene is TRBJ1-1, the V gene TRBV15; D is perhaps TRBD1 (5 bases). Trimming took 0 bases from V and 1 from J, leaving 12 bases between them. Germline loops: CDR1 LNHNV, CDR2 YYDKDF (reference sequence). This CDR3 region has 16 residues. In DNA form, the CDR3 reads TGTGCCACCAGCAGAGACACGAGGGGAGGGAACACTGAAGCTTTCTTT. Its translation is CATSRDTRGGNTEAFF.

The sample holds a few counts of this clone. In DNA, the CDR3 is TGTGCCAGTAGTATTAGCGGGAGTAACTACGAGCAGTACTTC. It codes for CASSISGSNYEQYF. This chain joins TRBV19 and TRBJ2-7; TRBD2 matches 9 bases. This CDR3 contains 14 residues. V was pared by 3 bases and J by 3 bases, with 3 bases of the junction left unmatched. Germline V gene sequence: CDR1 LNHDA, CDR2 SQIVND (reference sequence).

The chain links TRBV19 to TRBJ1-5; D not certain. Trimming removed 4 bases from V and 0 bases from J, with 13 bases in between. The CDR3 totals 16 residues. The germline V gene encodes CDR1 LNHDA and CDR2 SQIVND (reference sequence). Here the CDR3 reads CASSSRASYSNQPQHF. The CDR3 DNA is TGTGCCAGTAGTAGTCGGGCCAGTTATAGCAATCAGCCCCAGCATTTT.

The rearrangement uses TRBV20-1 and TRBJ2-3; TRBD1 matches 10 bases. The ends lost 2 bases at V and 2 bases at J; junction bases unmatched: 10. The CDR3 runs to 17 residues. Germline assignment: CDR1 DFQATT and CDR2 SNEGSKA (reference sequence). As DNA, the CDR3 is TGCAGTGCTAGATCTCCCCCGGGACAGGGGTCCACAGATACGCAGTATTTT. The encoded protein is CSARSPPGQGSTDTQYF.

The chain uses TRBV10-1 and TRBJ1-3; D gene ambiguous. This CDR3 is 13 amino acids long. Germline assignment: CDR1 WNHNN and CDR2 SYGVQD (reference sequence). Deletions cut 6 bases from V and 0 bases from J, with 6 bases between. CDR3 DNA: TGCGCCAGCAGGTCAAGCTCTGGAAACACCATATATTTT. Amino acid sequence: CASRSSSGNTIYF.

This clone has only a few counts. The chain couples TRBV7-9 to TRBJ1-1; D perhaps matches TRBD1 (5 bases). The V gene's germline CDR1 is SEHNR and CDR2 FQNEAQ (reference sequence). V was pared by 5 bases and J by 12 bases, with 16 bases between. CDR3 length: 12 residues. The DNA for the CDR3 is TGTGCCAGCAGCCCTGGGGGACCTGGGTCTTTCTTT. Its protein product is CASSPGGPGSFF.

This clone was counted only a few times. V and J are TRBV28 and TRBJ1-5; the D is unclear. V was clipped by 3 bases and J by 9 bases, with 9 bases between them. Per the germline V gene, CDR1 is MDHEN and CDR2 is SYDVKM. This CDR3 is built from 12 residues. In nucleotides, the CDR3 is TGTGCCAGCAGTTTGCCTGTTCGGCCCCAGCATTTT. It specifies CASSLPVRPQHF.

The chain recombines TRBV6-2 or TRBV6-3 with TRBJ2-7, with D perhaps matching TRBD1 (6 bases). Between the trimmed V and J ends, which lost 8 bases and 4 bases, there was a span of 12 bases. Per germline, CDR1 MNHEY and CDR2 SVGEGT. This CDR3 has 12 amino acids. The CDR3 nucleotides are TGTGCCAGCGCACAGGGTCTATACGAGCAGTACTTC. Translated, it gives CASAQGLYEQYF.

The chain couples TRBV6-1 to TRBJ2-2; 8 bases are a match to TRBD2. Per the germline V gene, CDR1 is MNHNS and CDR2 is SASEGT. CDR3 length: 17 residues. J lost 6 bases, V lost 2 bases, and 11 bases had no gene match. The CDR3 nucleotides read TGTGCCAGCAGTGAACCCCCGGGGGGGCCTTCGGCCGGGGAGCTGTTTTTT. Its translation is CASSEPPGGPSAGELFF.

The CDR3 protein is CASSSIQGEAFF. CDR3 bases: TGTGCCAGCTCATCCATACAGGGAGAAGCTTTCTTT. This sequence joins TRBV18 and TRBJ1-1; D may be TRBD1 (6 bases). Trimming took 5 bases from V and 8 from J, leaving 12 bases between them. Germline assignment: CDR1 KGHSH and CDR2 LQKENI. The CDR3 is 12 amino acids.

This clone was observed at least ten times. The V gene is TRBV27, the J gene TRBJ2-7, with 11 bases that match TRBD2. There are 18 residues in the CDR3. Germline CDR1 and CDR2: MNHEY and SMNVEV (reference sequence). V lost 5 bases and J lost 4; bases outside the gene matches: 16. CDR3 sequence: CASSQAEGTSGAPYEQYF. As DNA, the CDR3 is TGTGCCAGCAGTCAGGCCGAGGGGACTAGCGGAGCCCCTTACGAGCAGTACTTC.

The chain joins TRBV20-1 to TRBJ2-1, with 15 bases identical to TRBD2. The CDR3 loop spans 13 amino acids. V lost 7 bases, J lost 7 bases, and 2 bases stayed unmatched. Germline lookup yields CDR1 DFQATT and CDR2 SNEGSKA (reference sequence). This CDR3 reads CSGGTSGGNEQFF. For the CDR3, the DNA is TGCAGTGGAGGGACTAGCGGGGGGAATGAGCAGTTCTTC.

This clone was recorded many times. The gene calls are TRBV27 and TRBJ2-7, with D tentatively TRBD1 (6 bases). Germline CDR1 and CDR2: MNHEY and SMNVEV (reference sequence). CDR3 length equals 17 residues. V dropped 3 bases and J dropped 1 base, with 19 bases sitting between them. In nucleotides, the CDR3 is TGTGCCAGCAGTTTTTCTCATACAGGGATAGTATCCTACGAGCAGTACTTC. This translates into CASSFSHTGIVSYEQYF.